This is a list of T cell receptor beta chains from one sample in a study of metastatic and nonmetastatic thyroid tumors. TCRdb reanalyzed the PCR reads with MiXCR. The profile shows roughly 20,000 clones, about 28% of them singletons. The sequencing sample was made of tumor tissue. The source is a female donor with papillary thyroid cancer or a benign thyroid nodule (not recorded which). Some clones in this sample may be carry-over from other donors' samples. Each CDR3 is given with its conserved first and last residue. Fields, in order: D gene, V gene, J gene, clone size, CDR3 protein, CDR3 DNA. D genes are given only for firm matches. Not all rows give a size; the values are once, few, many and, for expanded clones, a class.

>TRBD1|TRBV20-1|TRBJ2-7|once
CSARTLQGNYEQYF
TGCAGTGCTAGGACCCTACAGGGGAACTACGAGCAGTACTTC
>TRBD1|TRBV6-4|TRBJ1-1|many
CASSEKGADKMNTEAFF
TGTGCCAGCAGTGAAAAGGGGGCGGACAAAATGAACACTGAAGCTTTCTTT
>NA|TRBV6-1|TRBJ1-2|NA
CASSAAGTFYGYTF
TGTGCCAGCAGTGCCGCCGGGACGTTCTATGGCTACACCTTC
>TRBD1|TRBV19|TRBJ1-5|few
CATSRTGQQPQHF
TGTGCCACCTCCCGGACAGGGCAACAGCCCCAGCATTTT
>NA|TRBV20-1|TRBJ1-1|NA
CSASRENTEAFF
TGCAGTGCTAGCCGGGAGAACACTGAAGCTTTCTTT
>TRBD2|TRBV12-3/TRBV12-4|TRBJ2-3|many
CASSLEREGSRTDTQYF
TGTGCCAGCAGTTTAGAGCGGGAGGGGTCACGCACAGATACGCAGTATTTT
>NA|TRBV4-2|TRBJ1-1|NA
CASSQDSGRGRTGAFF
TGTGCCAGCAGCCAAGATTCGGGGCGGGGGAGGACTGGAGCTTTCTTT
>NA|TRBV5-1|TRBJ2-1|NA
CASSARQASSYNEQFF
TGCGCCAGCAGCGCCCGACAGGCGAGCTCCTACAATGAGCAGTTCTTC
>TRBD2|TRBV28|TRBJ2-3|few
CASSFGSGVTDTQYF
TGTGCCAGCAGTTTTGGTAGCGGGGTCACAGATACGCAGTATTTT
>NA|TRBV6-2/TRBV6-3|TRBJ1-1|few
CASSRRAKNTEAFF
TGTGCCAGCAGCCGCCGGGCTAAGAACACTGAAGCTTTCTTT
>TRBD1|TRBV11-2|TRBJ1-6|NA
CASSLGQGASPLHF
TGTGCCAGCAGTCTTGGACAGGGGGCTTCACCCCTCCACTTT
>TRBD1|TRBV14|TRBJ2-1|many
CASSQLQGSNNEQFF
TGTGCCAGCAGCCAACTACAGGGGTCTAACAATGAGCAGTTCTTC
>NA|TRBV4-3|TRBJ1-1|NA
CASSQGRNTEAFF
TGCGCCAGCAGCCAAGGCAGAAACACTGAGGCTTTCTTT
>NA|TRBV12-3/TRBV12-4|TRBJ2-7|NA
CASSFLGERNEQYF
TGTGCCAGCAGTTTCCTAGGGGAGAGAAACGAGCAGTACTTC
>NA|TRBV11-2|TRBJ2-3|many
CASSRNRADTQYF
TGTGCCAGCAGCCGAAATCGGGCAGATACGCAGTATTTT
>NA|TRBV19|TRBJ1-5|few
CASRGGNQPQHF
TGTGCCAGTAGGGGTGGAAATCAGCCCCAGCATTTT
>NA|TRBV7-2|TRBJ2-7|NA
CASSLGPREQYF
TGTGCCAGCAGCTTAGGACCCCGCGAGCAGTACTTC
>NA|TRBV15|TRBJ2-7|NA
CATSREGPSYEQYF
TGTGCCACCAGCAGAGAAGGGCCCTCCTACGAGCAGTACTTC
>TRBD1|TRBV5-1|TRBJ1-4|NA
CASSQTTGGRGTNEKLFF
TGCGCCAGCAGCCAAACTACAGGGGGCCGTGGGACTAATGAAAAACTGTTTTTT
>NA|TRBV10-1|TRBJ1-6|medium-sized
CAMRSRSYNSPLHF
TGCGCCATGCGATCTAGGTCCTATAATTCACCCCTCCACTTT
>NA|TRBV28|TRBJ2-1|NA
CASSTGTGLDEQFF
TGTGCCAGCAGTACCGGGACGGGCCTCGATGAGCAGTTCTTC
>NA|TRBV7-2|TRBJ1-1|many
CASSLALTGKGTEAFF
TGTGCCAGCAGCTTAGCCCTCACAGGGAAGGGGACTGAAGCTTTCTTT
>NA|TRBV7-3|TRBJ2-7|once
CASSLRHGYEQYF
TGTGCCAGCAGCCTACGACACGGCTACGAGCAGTACTTC
>TRBD1|TRBV25-1|TRBJ1-5|NA
CASIRVGTGDPSNQPQHF
TGTGCCAGCATTCGGGTCGGGACAGGGGACCCCAGCAATCAGCCCCAGCATTTT
>TRBD2|TRBV5-1|TRBJ2-3|many
CASSLYGGREDTQYF
TGCGCCAGCAGCTTGTACGGCGGGAGGGAGGATACGCAGTATTTT
>NA|TRBV20-1|TRBJ2-7|NA
CSAIDVVNAYEQYF
TGCAGTGCTATTGACGTCGTCAACGCCTACGAGCAGTACTTC
>TRBD2|TRBV5-1|TRBJ2-1|many
CASSWGPAGGRDEQFF
TGCGCCAGCAGCTGGGGGCCAGCGGGAGGGAGAGATGAGCAGTTCTTC
>TRBD1|TRBV5-1|TRBJ2-1|NA
CASSLGYRGSYNEQFF
TGCGCCAGCAGCTTGGGATACAGGGGTTCCTACAATGAGCAGTTCTTC
>TRBD2|TRBV7-9|TRBJ2-1|medium-sized
CASSFVGLAGNEQFF
TGTGCCAGCAGCTTCGTAGGACTAGCAGGCAATGAGCAGTTCTTC
>NA|TRBV28|TRBJ2-7|NA
CASSLSGLTAF
TGTGCCAGCAGTCTATCGGGACTGACAGCTTTC
>NA|TRBV6-1|TRBJ2-1|large
CASSESSGGNEQFF
TGTGCCAGCAGTGAATCCAGTGGGGGAAATGAGCAGTTCTTC
>NA|TRBV20-1|TRBJ1-2|NA
CSARDTSDGESGYTF
TGCAGTGCTAGAGATACCTCAGACGGGGAGAGTGGCTACACCTTC
>TRBD1|TRBV7-2|TRBJ2-5|many
CASSPRTGGGETQYF
TGTGCCAGCAGCCCCCGGACAGGGGGAGGTGAGACCCAGTACTTC
>TRBD2|TRBV6-2/TRBV6-3|TRBJ2-2|few
CASSYTPGLASDTGELFF
TGTGCCAGCAGTTACACACCGGGACTAGCGTCAGACACCGGGGAGCTGTTTTTT
>NA|TRBV3-1|TRBJ2-7|NA
CASSQVGRGLNYEQYF
TGTGCCAGCAGCCAAGTAGGGCGGGGGCTCAACTACGAGCAGTACTTC
>NA|TRBV27|TRBJ2-7|NA
CASSSSGPSYEQYF
TGTGCCAGCAGTTCCTCTGGGCCCTCCTACGAGCAGTACTTC
>NA|TRBV20-1|TRBJ1-1|NA
CSARAPGGNTEAFF
TGCAGTGCTAGAGCCCCCGGGGGGAACACTGAAGCTTTCTTT
>NA|TRBV11-2|TRBJ2-2|NA
CASSLRRGQNTGELFF
TGTGCCAGCAGCTTACGACGGGGTCAGAACACCGGGGAGCTGTTTTTT
>NA|TRBV20-1|TRBJ2-1|many
CSANSGGSSYNEQFF
TGCAGTGCAAACTCGGGGGGCTCCTCTTACAATGAGCAGTTCTTC
>NA|TRBV27|TRBJ2-7|many
CASSTQPGAPYEQYF
TGTGCCAGCAGTACCCAGCCTGGGGCCCCCTACGAGCAGTACTTC
>NA|TRBV19|TRBJ2-2|NA
CASSMGMRPGTSNTGELFF
TGTGCCAGTAGTATGGGTATGAGACCCGGGACAAGCAACACCGGGGAGCTGTTTTTT
>NA|TRBV2|TRBJ2-7|large
CASSAKGVPLYEQYF
TGTGCCAGCAGCGCAAAGGGGGTCCCTCTCTACGAGCAGTACTTC
>NA|TRBV6-1|TRBJ2-7|few
CASSEQAGPRGEQYF
TGTGCCAGCAGTGAACAAGCAGGGCCTAGGGGCGAGCAGTACTTC
>TRBD2|TRBV28|TRBJ2-7|NA
CASSLRLAGYEQYF
TGTGCCAGCAGTTTAAGACTAGCCGGGTACGAGCAGTACTTC
>NA|TRBV12-3/TRBV12-4|TRBJ2-5|few
CASSFSSETQYF
TGTGCCAGCAGTTTTTCCAGTGAGACCCAGTACTTC
>TRBD1|TRBV14|TRBJ1-2|NA
CASSQRQGSSNYGYTF
TGTGCCAGCAGCCAGCGACAGGGAAGCTCTAACTATGGCTACACCTTC
>TRBD2|TRBV2|TRBJ2-1|many
CASSVEREESSYNEQFF
TGTGCCAGCAGTGTAGAGCGGGAGGAAAGCTCCTACAATGAGCAGTTCTTC
>NA|TRBV5-6|TRBJ1-4|once
CASSLVGGRDEKLFF
TGTGCCAGCAGCTTGGTCGGGGGCAGAGATGAAAAACTGTTTTTT
>NA|TRBV18|TRBJ2-7|NA
CASSPPQNTYEQYF
TGTGCCAGCTCACCACCTCAGAATACCTACGAGCAGTACTTC
>NA|TRBV5-1|TRBJ2-3|many
CASSLDRPSQYF
TGCGCCAGCAGCTTGGATCGGCCGTCGCAGTATTTT
>TRBD1|TRBV9|TRBJ2-2|many
CASNHPGQGDTGELFF
TGTGCCAGCAACCATCCGGGACAGGGGGACACCGGGGAGCTGTTTTTT
>TRBD1|TRBV3-1|TRBJ1-1|many
CASSQFGTGVNTEAFF
TGTGCCAGCAGCCAATTCGGGACAGGGGTTAACACTGAAGCTTTCTTT